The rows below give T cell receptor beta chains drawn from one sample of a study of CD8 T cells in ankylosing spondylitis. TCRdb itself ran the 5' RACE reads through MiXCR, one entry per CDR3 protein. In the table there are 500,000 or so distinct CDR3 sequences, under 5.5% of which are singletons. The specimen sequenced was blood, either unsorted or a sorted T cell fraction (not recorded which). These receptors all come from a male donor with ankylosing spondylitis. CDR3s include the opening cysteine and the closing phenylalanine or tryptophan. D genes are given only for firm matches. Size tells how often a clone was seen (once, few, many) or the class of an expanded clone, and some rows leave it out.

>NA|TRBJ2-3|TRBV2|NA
CASVATLASDTQYF
TGTGCCAGCGTCGCCACCCTAGCATCAGATACGCAGTATTTT
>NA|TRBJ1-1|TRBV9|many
CASSVGRSGPTEAFF
TGTGCCAGCAGCGTAGGTAGGTCCGGGCCGACTGAAGCTTTCTTT
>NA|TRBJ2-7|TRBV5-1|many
CASSLDGGSYEQYF
TGCGCCAGCAGCTTGGATGGGGGCTCCTACGAGCAGTACTTC
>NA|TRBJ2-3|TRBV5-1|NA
CASGYETDTQYF
TGCGCCAGCGGTTACGAGACAGATACGCAGTATTTT
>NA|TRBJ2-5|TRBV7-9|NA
CASSVGGAFETQYF
TGTGCCAGCAGCGTCGGCGGCGCCTTCGAGACCCAGTACTTC
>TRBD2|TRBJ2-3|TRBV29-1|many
CSVVGLADTDTQYF
TGCAGCGTTGTAGGTCTAGCGGACACAGATACGCAGTATTTT
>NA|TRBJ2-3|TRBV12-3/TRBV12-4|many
CASSPDTQYF
TGTGCCAGCAGTCCAGATACGCAGTATTTT
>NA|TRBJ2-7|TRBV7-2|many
CASSPWGGQIYEQYF
TGTGCCAGCAGCCCGTGGGGGGGACAGATCTACGAGCAGTACTTC
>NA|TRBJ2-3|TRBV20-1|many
CSARGVGDIPDTQYF
TGCAGTGCTAGAGGAGTGGGAGATATACCAGATACGCAGTATTTT
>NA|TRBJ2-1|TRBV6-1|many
CASTPTLYNEQFF
TGTGCCAGCACCCCGACACTTTACAATGAGCAGTTCTTC
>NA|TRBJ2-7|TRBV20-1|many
CSAARDTHEQYF
TGCAGTGCTGCGAGGGACACCCACGAGCAGTACTTC
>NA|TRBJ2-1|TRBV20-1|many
CSARQGWNEQFF
TGCAGTGCTAGACAGGGATGGAATGAGCAGTTCTTC
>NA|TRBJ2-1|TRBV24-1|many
CATSDRGTDHNEQFF
TGTGCCACCAGTGATAGGGGGACGGACCACAATGAGCAGTTCTTC
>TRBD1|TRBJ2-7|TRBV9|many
CASSSRTGPYEQYF
TGTGCCAGCAGCTCGCGGACAGGGCCCTACGAGCAGTACTTC
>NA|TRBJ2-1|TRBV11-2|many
CASRSLLRNEQFF
TGTGCCAGCAGATCCCTTTTGAGGAATGAGCAGTTCTTC
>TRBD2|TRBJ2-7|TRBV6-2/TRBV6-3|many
CASRISGETTYEQYF
TGTGCCAGCAGGATAAGCGGGGAGACAACCTACGAGCAGTACTTC
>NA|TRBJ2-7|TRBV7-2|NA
CASSRRGLANYEQYF
TGTGCCAGCAGCCGACGCGGTCTAGCAAACTACGAGCAGTACTTC
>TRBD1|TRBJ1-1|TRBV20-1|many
CSARGQGSLREAFF
TGCAGTGCTAGAGGACAGGGATCACTCCGTGAAGCTTTCTTT
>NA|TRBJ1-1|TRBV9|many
CASSVGGVATEAFF
TGTGCCAGCAGCGTGGGGGGAGTGGCCACTGAAGCTTTCTTT
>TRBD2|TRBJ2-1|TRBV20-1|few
CSARLRLAGSYNEQFF
TGCAGTGCTAGATTAAGACTAGCGGGTAGCTACAATGAGCAGTTCTTC
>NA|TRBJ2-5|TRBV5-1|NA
CASSHSEGRETQYF
TGCGCCAGCAGCCACTCAGAGGGGAGGGAGACCCAGTACTTC
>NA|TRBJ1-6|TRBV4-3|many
CASSQSAGVWDNSPLHF
TGCGCCAGCAGCCAATCCGCAGGGGTATGGGATAATTCACCCCTCCACTTT
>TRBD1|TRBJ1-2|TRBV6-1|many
CASSEQGANYGYTF
TGTGCCAGCAGTGAACAGGGGGCAAACTATGGCTACACCTTC
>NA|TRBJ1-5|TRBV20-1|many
CSAQRQAGDNQPQHF
TGCAGTGCTCAAAGACAGGCGGGAGACAATCAGCCCCAGCATTTT
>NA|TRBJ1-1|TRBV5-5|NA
CASSLTVGPYTEAFF
TGTGCCAGCAGCTTGACGGTGGGACCTTACACTGAAGCTTTCTTT
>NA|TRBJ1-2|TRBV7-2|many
CASSLTTAGDGYTF
TGTGCCAGCAGCTTAACGACGGCAGGGGATGGCTACACCTTC
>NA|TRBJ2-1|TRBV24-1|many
CATSETGSGRDNEQFF
TGTGCCACCAGCGAGACAGGTAGCGGAAGGGACAATGAGCAGTTCTTC
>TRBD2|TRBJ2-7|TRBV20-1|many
CSARDGTSGSYEQYF
TGCAGTGCTAGAGATGGGACTAGCGGTTCCTACGAGCAGTACTTC
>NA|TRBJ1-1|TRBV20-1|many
CSAGTEAFF
TGCAGTGCTGGCACTGAAGCTTTCTTT
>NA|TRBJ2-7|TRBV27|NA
CASSSFPGRNEQYF
TGTGCCAGCAGTTCATTCCCCGGTCGGAACGAGCAGTACTTC
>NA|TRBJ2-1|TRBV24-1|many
CATSDSRDEQFF
TGTGCCACCAGTGATTCGAGGGATGAGCAGTTCTTC
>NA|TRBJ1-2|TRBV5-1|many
CASGQFSTNYGYTF
TGCGCCAGCGGACAGTTCTCTACTAACTATGGCTACACCTTC
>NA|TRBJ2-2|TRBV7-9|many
CASSPRLEGLFF
TGTGCCAGCAGCCCCCGACTGGAGGGGCTGTTTTTT
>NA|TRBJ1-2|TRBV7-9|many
CASSLTTLRRDYGYTF
TGTGCCAGCAGTCTTACCACTTTGAGGCGCGACTATGGCTACACCTTC
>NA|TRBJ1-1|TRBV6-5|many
CASSYSGENTEAFF
TGTGCCAGCAGTTACTCAGGGGAGAACACTGAAGCTTTCTTT
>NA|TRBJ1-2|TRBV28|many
CASAITSNYGYTF
TGTGCCAGCGCTATAACCTCTAACTATGGCTACACCTTC
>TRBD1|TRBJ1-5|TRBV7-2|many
CASSLGDRGAHQPQHF
TGTGCCAGCAGCTTAGGTGACAGGGGAGCGCATCAGCCCCAGCATTTT
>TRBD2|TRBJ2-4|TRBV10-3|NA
CAISEWPSGSSKNIQYF
TGTGCCATCAGTGAGTGGCCTAGCGGGAGCTCCAAAAACATTCAGTACTTC
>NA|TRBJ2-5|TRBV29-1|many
CSVVTRQGRTIQETQYF
TGCAGCGTTGTCACCCGCCAGGGCAGGACTATCCAAGAGACCCAGTACTTC
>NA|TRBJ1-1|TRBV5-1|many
CASSRTLRGSDTEAFF
TGCGCCAGCAGCCGAACTCTCAGGGGTAGCGACACTGAAGCTTTCTTT
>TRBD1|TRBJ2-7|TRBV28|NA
CATSGRDRVIYEQYF
TGTGCCACCTCTGGAAGGGACAGGGTGATCTACGAGCAGTACTTC
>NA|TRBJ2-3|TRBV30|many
CAWRVTSTDTQYF
TGTGCCTGGAGGGTTACTAGCACAGATACGCAGTATTTT
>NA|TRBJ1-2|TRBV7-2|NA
CASSLDPSPMDGYTF
TGTGCCAGCAGCTTAGATCCCTCGCCGATGGATGGCTACACCTTC
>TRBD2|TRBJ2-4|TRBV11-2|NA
CASSLRSWTRETAKNIQYF
TGTGCCAGCAGCTTAAGATCATGGACGCGGGAGACCGCCAAAAACATTCAGTACTTC
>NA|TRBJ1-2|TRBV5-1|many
CASSFAISAAIGYTF
TGCGCCAGCAGCTTCGCGATCTCAGCCGCGATAGGCTACACCTTC
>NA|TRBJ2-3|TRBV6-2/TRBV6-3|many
CASSRQGEDTQYF
TGTGCCAGCAGCCGCCAGGGTGAAGATACGCAGTATTTT
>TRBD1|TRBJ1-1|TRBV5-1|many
CASSPQPGQGYGTEAFF
TGCGCCAGCAGCCCACAGCCGGGACAGGGGTATGGCACTGAAGCTTTCTTT
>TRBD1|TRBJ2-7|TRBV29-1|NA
CSVGPRGTGGVQYF
TGCAGCGTTGGCCCCAGAGGGACAGGGGGAGTGCAGTACTTC
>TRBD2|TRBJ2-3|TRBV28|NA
CASTRTSGRAVADTQYF
TGTGCCAGCACTAGGACTAGCGGGAGGGCTGTCGCAGATACGCAGTATTTT
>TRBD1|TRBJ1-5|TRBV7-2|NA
CASSGTGLGNQPQHF
TGTGCCAGCAGCGGGACAGGGTTGGGCAATCAGCCCCAGCATTTT